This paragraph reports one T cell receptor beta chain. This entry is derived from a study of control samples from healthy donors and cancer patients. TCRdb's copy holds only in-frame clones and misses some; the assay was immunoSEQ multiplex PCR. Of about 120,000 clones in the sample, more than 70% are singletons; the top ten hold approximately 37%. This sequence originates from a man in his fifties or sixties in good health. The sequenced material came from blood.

The CDR3 loop is CSVEDITVDSGNTIYF. The CDR3 region has the DNA TGCAGCGTTGAAGATATAACAGTAGACTCTGGAAACACCATATATTTT. V usage is TRBV29-1 and J usage is TRBJ1-3, with D hard to call. The CDR3 has 16 amino acids. Trimming took 0 bases from V and 0 from J, leaving 12 bases between them. Germline V gene sequence: CDR1 SQVTM, CDR2 ANQGSEA. Full variable domain (outside the CDR3, taken from reference TRBV29-1 and TRBJ1-3): SAVISQKPSRDICQRGTSLTIQCQVDSQVTMMFWYRQQPGQSLTLIATANQGSEATYESGFVIDKFPISRPNLTFSTLTVSNMSPEDSSIYLCSVEDITVDSGNTIYFGEGSWLTVV.